This T cell receptor beta chain appears in the sequencing data of a study of T cells expressing NK-cell markers. Study-wide background: Seven of the eight sequenced donors were classified as HCMV-seropositive, and one was classified as seronegative.

The study, taken as a whole, reports: For over 5 donors, the dominant NKG2C+ clonotypes made up about 1.0-7.5% of their CD8+ T cells. Leadership of the CD3+CD56-NKG2C+ fraction also belonged to these clonotypes in four donors.

CDR1 and CDR2 (germline): MNHEY, SVGAGI. This CDR3 has 18 amino acids. With UMIs, 5'RACE template switching was used to make TCR beta cDNA. TCRdb reworked the 5' RACE reads into one entry per CDR3 protein, no DNA. In all, the sample yields 130,000 to 150,000 distinct CDR3 sequences. Concerning this clonotype: What it binds is not known.

The TCR was taken from a man aged 18 to 35 in good health. The rearrangement joins TRBV6-5 to TRBJ2-3; TCRdb's D gene call, TRBD1, goes unchecked for lack of DNA. The sequenced sample was blood T cells: a sorted CD56 or NKG2C T cell subset, CD4+ or CD8+ T cells, or bulk PBMC T cells (not recorded which). CDR3: CASSYTDAIGGSTDTQYF.